This T cell receptor beta chain was sequenced in a study of CD8+ T cells in alopecia areata. Overall study context: A 6-month period off drug followed tofacitinib, which lasted 6 to 18 months. Affected scalp percentage set treated patients' severity scores. Findings and caveats of the study: Especially in alopecia totalis/universalis, lesional scalp showed greater clonality than normal scalp did.

As concerns this clone: What it recognizes is unknown.

The treatment here: oral pan-JAK inhibitor, 5-10 mg twice daily. After isolation, RNA underwent reverse transcription to generate cDNA as the sequencing template. Profiled with immunoSEQ multiplex PCR; TCRdb holds only in-frame clones, not every one. Of 180,000 or so clones listed, around 51% are singletons. With 1 base removed from V and 4 bases from J, the gap between germline ends came to 12 bases. CDR3 length: 14 amino acids. Germline CDR1 reads GTSNPN; CDR2 reads SVGIG (reference sequence). The source of this sequence is a human donor with alopecia areata. The genes are TRBV30 and TRBJ2-3, with D perhaps being TRBD1 or TRBD2 (5 bases each). The sequencing used CD8+ T cells sorted from blood, collected at roughly week 53, from a patient treated with tofacitinib. The CDR3 DNA sequence: TGTGCCTGGAGTGGGGGGATACGACCAGATACGCAGTATTTT. This sequence encodes CAWSGGIRPDTQYF.